Listed here are 13 T cell receptor beta chains from one sample, sequenced in a study of HIV-infected patients and healthy controls. Reverse transcription used roughly 450 ng RNA and constant-region primers for alpha and beta. Using multiplexing indices, alpha and beta chain libraries were generated apart by chain-specific third strand synthesis. TCRdb called the 5' RACE reads again in MiXCR, with one record for every CDR3 protein. In the table there are more than 9,500 distinct CDR3 sequences, roughly 7.7% of which are singletons. All unsorted peripheral T cells were captured because whole blood was used without fractionation. The sequenced sample was blood, obtained before antiretroviral therapy. All receptors derive from an adult with HIV infection.

This clonotype appeared many times. The chain is built from TRBV6-5 and TRBJ1-5; a weak D match, TRBD1 (6 bases). Germline V gives CDR1 MNHEY, CDR2 SVGAGI. V was pared by 6 bases and J by 0 bases, with 12 bases between. This CDR3 contains 15 residues. DNA of the CDR3: TGTGCCAGCAGAACAGGGCAGTATAGCAATCAGCCCCAGCATTTT. It encodes CASRTGQYSNQPQHF.

The table lists this clonotype with many counts. The rearrangement uses TRBV2 and TRBJ2-3; 14 bases match TRBD2. J lost 5 bases, V lost 7 bases, and 5 bases had no gene match. CDR3 size: 15 residues. CDR1 SNHLY and CDR2 FYNNEI come from the germline V gene. The CDR3 protein is CASTGLAGVEDTQYF. The CDR3, as DNA: TGTGCCAGCACGGGACTAGCGGGGGTCGAAGATACGCAGTATTTT. Based on the CDR3 plus reference TRBV2 and TRBJ2-3, the full variable domain is EPEVTQTPSHQVTQMGQEVILRCVPISNHLYFYWYRQILGQKVEFLVSFYNNEISEKSEIFDDQFSVERPDGSNFTLKIRSTKLEDSAMYFCASTGLAGVEDTQYFGPGTRLTVL.

V is TRBV20-1 and J is TRBJ2-3; 9 bases line up with TRBD2. The CDR3 spans 15 residues. In germline, CDR1 is DFQATT, CDR2 SNEGSKA (reference sequence). V shed 1 base and J 1 base; nucleotides not matched to a gene: 3. This CDR3 is CSARGASGGTDTQYF. The DNA for the CDR3 is TGCAGTGCTAGAGGGGCTAGCGGGGGCACAGATACGCAGTATTTT.

This clonotype occurred many times. The rearrangement uses TRBV7-6 and TRBJ2-7, with D maybe TRBD1 (6 bases). CDR3 size: 15 residues. Germline assignment: CDR1 SGHVS and CDR2 FNYEAQ. With 5 bases removed from V and 0 bases from J, the gap between germline ends came to 14 bases. The CDR3 DNA reads TGTGCCAGCAGCCCCGGACAGACCTACTCCTACGAGCAGTACTTC. This gives the protein CASSPGQTYSYEQYF.

This clonotype was picked up many times. The rearrangement links TRBV5-1 to TRBJ2-3; D may be TRBD2 (6 bases). V lost 0 bases and J 0 bases, leaving 8 bases between the germline ends. Per the germline V gene, CDR1 is SGHRS and CDR2 is YFSETQ. CDR3 size: 15 residues. The CDR3 DNA reads TGCGCCAGCAGCTTGGGGAGCGGGAGCACAGATACGCAGTATTTT. Protein: CASSLGSGSTDTQYF.

This clonotype was detected many times. Here the CDR3 DNA reads TGTGCCAGCAGCTTTACACAGTATAATTCACCCCTCCACTTT. The encoded protein is CASSFTQYNSPLHF. V and J are TRBV7-9 and TRBJ1-6; D is uncertain. Trimming removed 3 bases from V and 4 bases from J, with 7 bases in between. The CDR3 sequence is 14 residues long. CDR1 and CDR2 from the germline V gene are SEHNR and FQNEAQ (reference sequence).

This clonotype has at least ten counts. The chain carries TRBV19 and TRBJ1-5, with D hard to call. The CDR3 runs 15 residues. Trimming pared 0 bases from V and 4 bases from J, leaving 10 bases between. CDR1 is LNHDA and CDR2 is SQIVND in the germline V gene (reference sequence). The CDR3 nucleotides read TGTGCCAGTAGTATAGATGGGCAGTTTAATCAGCCCCAGCATTTT. Translating it yields CASSIDGQFNQPQHF. The full variable domain, rest sourced from reference TRBV19 and TRBJ1-5, is DGGITQSPKYLFRKEGQNVTLSCEQNLNHDAMYWYRQDPGQGLRLIYYSQIVNDFQKGDIAEGYSVSREKKESFPLTVTSAQKNPTAFYLCASSIDGQFNQPQHFGDGTRLSIL.

This clonotype is medium-sized. This chain connects TRBV6-6 to TRBJ2-7, with D perhaps matching TRBD2 (5 bases). Germline V gives CDR1 MNHNY, CDR2 SVGAGI (reference sequence). V lost 0 bases, J lost 5 bases, and 11 bases lay in between. The CDR3 is 14 amino acids. Here the CDR3 reads CASSYSHGIHEQYF. CDR3 nucleotide sequence: TGTGCCAGCAGTTACTCGCACGGGATCCACGAGCAGTACTTC.

Of note for this clonotype: A much larger clonotype is one base distant, so this may be a read error. The chain is built from TRBV28 and TRBJ1-1, with D unclear. The CDR3 sequence is 11 residues long. Germline V gives CDR1 MDHEN, CDR2 SYDVKM. Between the trimmed V and J ends, which lost 8 bases and 6 bases, there was a span of 10 bases. The DNA for the CDR3 is TGTGCCAGCTCTCAATTCTCTGAAGCTTTCTTT. Translating it yields CASSQFSEAFF.

This clonotype has at least ten counts. The rearrangement links TRBV7-2 to TRBJ2-1, with 10 nucleotides matching TRBD2. Germline V CDR1 and CDR2: SGHTA, FQGNSA. CDR3 length: 16 residues. V shed 4 bases and J 0 bases; nucleotides not matched to a gene: 3. The CDR3, as DNA: TGTGCCAGCAGCTCTAGCGGGGGCAACTCCTACAATGAGCAGTTCTTC. As protein: CASSSSGGNSYNEQFF.

The CDR3 nucleotides read TGTGCCAGTAGCCTAGCGGGGGGGCTGGGAAAGACCCAGTACTTC. This gives the protein CASSLAGGLGKTQYF. The chain combines TRBV19 with TRBJ2-5, with 12 bases identical to TRBD2. Germline assignment: CDR1 LNHDA and CDR2 SQIVND (reference sequence). Trimming cost V 6 bases and J 6 bases; bases outside gene matches: 8. This CDR3 has 15 amino acids. Using reference TRBV19 and TRBJ2-5 for the parts outside the CDR3, the full variable domain is DGGITQSPKYLFRKEGQNVTLSCEQNLNHDAMYWYRQDPGQGLRLIYYSQIVNDFQKGDIAEGYSVSREKKESFPLTVTSAQKNPTAFYLCASSLAGGLGKTQYFGPGTRLLVL.

This clonotype showed up many times. V gene TRBV2 combines with J gene TRBJ2-1; 14 positions agree with TRBD2. The CDR3 runs to 16 residues. V trimming: 8 bases; J trimming: 2 bases; junction bases outside the gene matches: 5. Germline V gives CDR1 SNHLY, CDR2 FYNNEI. The CDR3 reads CASSRLAGGPYNEQFF. The CDR3 region has the DNA TGTGCCAGCTCACGACTAGCGGGGGGGCCCTACAATGAGCAGTTCTTC.

The sample holds many counts of this clonotype. The V gene is TRBV2, the J gene TRBJ2-3; no reliable D call. The CDR3 consists of 15 residues. Germline V gene lookup returns CDR1 SNHLY and CDR2 FYNNEI. V was trimmed by 2 bases and J by 1 base, leaving 10 bases between them. CDR3 in DNA: TGTGCCAGCAGTGAAAGCCCTCCGGGCACAGATACGCAGTATTTT. This translates into CASSESPPGTDTQYF.